The present T cell receptor beta chain was sequenced within a study of CD8 T cell repertoires and HIV-1 epitope variants (dated by TCRdb to 2020 to 2021). Some background on the complete study: Twenty-five peptides representing autologous and known Gag and Nef epitope variants were each used to stimulate T cells in separate culture wells. Running each culture condition in triplicate, except for one peptide done in duplicate, gave a total of 75 to 95 T cell cultures. An aliquot of 1M T cells was saved as an uncultured baseline condition, separate from the 83 T cell cultures. T cells were enriched with the EasySep Human T Cell Enrichment Kit and co-cultured with equal numbers of autologous T cell-negative cells as antigen-presenting cells. Control conditions included a CMV, EBV and flu peptide pool, the Ebola AY9 epitope as negative control, and a no-peptide well. Cultures ran for around ten days in IMDM with gentamicin, with half-media changes on days 3 and 7 adding IL-2, IL-7 and IL-15. Three Gag epitope families and Nef HW9 and YT9 were included among the tested epitopes.

Sequencing of TCR beta CDR3 regions was done on the immunoSEQ platform at survey depth. The QIAamp DNA micro kit was used to extract genomic DNA from every cultured and uncultured CD8+ T cell population. The authors processed their data as follows. Any sample with under 5,000 productive reads was excluded, and this exclusion removed about 6% of the roughly 80 cultures stimulated with HIV peptides. Sequences were trimmed to CDR3 by a MANAFEST web app, and nonproductive sequences, CDR3s under 5 amino acids, and sequences not starting with C or ending with F/W were removed. For a clonotype to count as antigen-specific, the clonotype had to expand relative to the no-peptide control in at least 2 of 3 replicates at FDR 0.01, and only within one epitope family. Specific clonotypes also needed at least fivefold higher frequency than in wells stimulated with peptides from other epitope families. Imported from immuneACCESS, the table was reduced by TCRdb to in-frame sequences with V and J called. These copies leave out some clones; in studies compared against another copy, an unresolved V gene accounts for under half, and the cause of the remainder is not known. V and J calls and clone size are given by that table; D and trimming were obtained from the DNA. This sample is represented by 5,500 to 7,500 clones; 65% to 75% of them were singletons. Roughly 45% of the sample comes from the top ten.

To note about this clone: Which antigen it targets is not known. Nothing much larger sits one base from this clone, and base qualities are not available.

The EasySep Human CD8+ T Cell Enrichment Kit was used on day 10 to isolate CD8+ T cells from every culture. For CDR1 and CDR2, the germline V gene lists SGHAT and FQNNGV. The CDR3, from cysteine to phenylalanine, totals 14 residues. Only the CDR3 DNA is retained, 42 bases long and in frame from the first base. V is pared back by 4 bases and J by 6 bases, with 12 bases lying between the germline termini. Results and caveats for the whole study, not just this receptor: Eight to ten antigen-specific TCR beta clonotypes were identified, and roughly 6 of them appeared cross-reactive for autologous or known escape epitope variants. Only TCR beta chains were identified by the assay, and proliferation to antigen, not T cell function or cytokine profile, was indicated. About 5 clonotypes recognized the Nef KF9 family and one the HW9 family, with no responses to the TAALDMSHF plasma variant.

The chain employs TRBV11-2 and TRBJ2-2, with TRBD1 as a weak D call on 5 bases. This clonotype originated in a male donor with HIV. Material for sequencing was cultured CD8+ T cells derived from PBMCs. The CDR3 is CASSSDNRPGELFF. The nucleotide sequence is given as TGTGCCAGCAGCTCGGACAATAGACCCGGGGAGCTGTTTTTT.